This T cell receptor beta chain was recovered during a study of blood T cell repertoires in COVID-19. V shed 1 base, J shed 6 bases, and the junction held 8 bases outside the gene matches. The germline CDR1 and CDR2 sequences are LGHDT and YNNKEL (reference sequence). CDR3 length: 16 residues. Here immunoSEQ multiplex PCR was the method, and the copy in TCRdb shows in-frame clones only, minus some. The sample holds some 140,000 clones, 70% to 90% seen once. The TCR comes from a man aged 70-80 years with active COVID-19. The genes are TRBV3-1 (or the pseudogene TRBV3-2) and TRBJ1-5; 8 bases line up with TRBD1. Input material: peripheral blood. The CDR3 is CASSQGTGKSGQPQHF. CDR3 sequence (DNA): TGTGCCAGCAGCCAAGGGACAGGGAAAAGCGGTCAGCCCCAGCATTTT.